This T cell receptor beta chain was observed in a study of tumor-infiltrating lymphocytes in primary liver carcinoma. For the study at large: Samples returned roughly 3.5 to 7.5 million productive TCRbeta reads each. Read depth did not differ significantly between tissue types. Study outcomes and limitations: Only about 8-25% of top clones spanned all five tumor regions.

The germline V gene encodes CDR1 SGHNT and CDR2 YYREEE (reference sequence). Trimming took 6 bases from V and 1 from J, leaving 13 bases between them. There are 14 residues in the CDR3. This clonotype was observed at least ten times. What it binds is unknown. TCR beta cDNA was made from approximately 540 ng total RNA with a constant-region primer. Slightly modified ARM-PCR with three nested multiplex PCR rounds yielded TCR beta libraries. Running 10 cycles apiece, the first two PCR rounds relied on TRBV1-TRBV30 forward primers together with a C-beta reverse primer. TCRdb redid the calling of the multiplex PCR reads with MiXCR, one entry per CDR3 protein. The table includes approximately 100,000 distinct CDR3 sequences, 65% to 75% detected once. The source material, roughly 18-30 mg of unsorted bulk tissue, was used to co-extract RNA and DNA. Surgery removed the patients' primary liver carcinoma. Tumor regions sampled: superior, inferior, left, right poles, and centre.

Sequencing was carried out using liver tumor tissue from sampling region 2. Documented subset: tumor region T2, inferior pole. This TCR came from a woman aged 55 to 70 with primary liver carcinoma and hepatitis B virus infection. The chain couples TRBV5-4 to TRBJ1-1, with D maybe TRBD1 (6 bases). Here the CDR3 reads CASTQGRENTEAFF. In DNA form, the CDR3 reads TGTGCCAGCACCCAGGGGAGGGAGAACACTGAAGCTTTCTTT.